This is a list of T cell receptor beta chains from one sample in a study of T cells after yellow fever vaccination. TCRdb fed the 5' RACE reads into MiXCR, producing one record per CDR3 protein. The sample comprises about 320,000 distinct CDR3 sequences, around 4.5% of which are singletons, and approximately 20% rests with the top ten. Sequencing was performed on PBMCs, taken 15 days after the yellow fever booster vaccination. These receptor sequences come from a man aged 18 to 29 who received the YFV17D yellow fever vaccine. Each CDR3 is given with its conserved first and last residue. The D gene is left open where the match is weak. Not all rows give a size; the values are once, few, many and, for expanded clones, a class.

J gene: TRBJ2-1; D gene: TRBD2; V gene: TRBV20-1; clone size: many; CDR3 DNA: TGCAGTGCCTCGACTAGCGGGGGGGCGAATGAGCAGTTCTTC; CDR3 protein: CSASTSGGANEQFF
J gene: TRBJ1-6; D gene: -; V gene: TRBV11-2; clone size: few; CDR3 DNA: TGTGCCAGCAGCTTCACAGGGCATGACTCACCCCTCCACTTT; CDR3 protein: CASSFTGHDSPLHF
J gene: TRBJ1-1; D gene: -; V gene: TRBV12-3/TRBV12-4; clone size: few; CDR3 DNA: TGTGCCAGCAGTTTATATCGCCGCGGGAACACTGAAGCTTTCTTT; CDR3 protein: CASSLYRRGNTEAFF
J gene: TRBJ1-1; D gene: -; V gene: TRBV20-1; clone size: many; CDR3 DNA: TGCAGTGCCGAGCCGAGGGGAGTGGACACTGAAGCTTTCTTT; CDR3 protein: CSAEPRGVDTEAFF
J gene: TRBJ1-1; D gene: -; V gene: TRBV5-1; clone size: many; CDR3 DNA: TGCGCCAGCAGAGGCGACGGGAACACTGAAGCTTTCTTT; CDR3 protein: CASRGDGNTEAFF
J gene: TRBJ2-2; D gene: -; V gene: TRBV7-7; clone size: many; CDR3 DNA: TGTGCCAGCAGCTTAGCACAGTTCACCGGGGAGCTGTTTTTT; CDR3 protein: CASSLAQFTGELFF
J gene: TRBJ2-3; D gene: TRBD2; V gene: TRBV4-2; clone size: few; CDR3 DNA: TGTGCCAGCAGCCAAGCAGCGGGGGGTTTGACAGATACGCAGTATTTT; CDR3 protein: CASSQAAGGLTDTQYF
J gene: TRBJ2-1; D gene: -; V gene: TRBV5-1; clone size: many; CDR3 DNA: TGCGCCAGCAGCCAGGATCCGGGACATGGGTACAATGAGCAGTTCTTC; CDR3 protein: CASSQDPGHGYNEQFF
J gene: TRBJ2-1; D gene: -; V gene: TRBV20-1; clone size: -; CDR3 DNA: TGCAGTGCCGTGAACGTCGGGAGTTCCTACAATGAGCAGTTCTTC; CDR3 protein: CSAVNVGSSYNEQFF
J gene: TRBJ2-1; D gene: TRBD1; V gene: TRBV5-1; clone size: many; CDR3 DNA: TGCGCCAGCAGCTTGTCCCTACAGGGGGCGAATGAGCAGTTCTTC; CDR3 protein: CASSLSLQGANEQFF
J gene: TRBJ2-5; D gene: -; V gene: TRBV20-1; clone size: -; CDR3 DNA: TGCAGTGCTCCCACTCCGGGCGGGAAAGAGACCCAGTACTTC; CDR3 protein: CSAPTPGGKETQYF
J gene: TRBJ1-5; D gene: -; V gene: TRBV12-3/TRBV12-4; clone size: many; CDR3 DNA: TGTGCCAGCGGTTCGACATTTAGCAATCAGCCCCAGCATTTT; CDR3 protein: CASGSTFSNQPQHF
J gene: TRBJ2-6; D gene: TRBD2; V gene: TRBV5-1; clone size: -; CDR3 DNA: TGCGCCAGCAGCTCAGTGGGTGGCGGGGGACTCTCTGGGGCCAACGTCCTGACTTTC; CDR3 protein: CASSSVGGGGLSGANVLTF
J gene: TRBJ2-3; D gene: TRBD1; V gene: TRBV6-6; clone size: -; CDR3 DNA: TGTGCCAGCATAGGGACAGCAAACACAGATACGCAGTATTTT; CDR3 protein: CASIGTANTDTQYF
J gene: TRBJ2-3; D gene: -; V gene: TRBV2; clone size: many; CDR3 DNA: TGTGCCAGCAGTGAGATCGCGGGGCCCACCTATTTT; CDR3 protein: CASSEIAGPTYF
J gene: TRBJ1-3; D gene: TRBD1; V gene: TRBV6-5; clone size: -; CDR3 DNA: TGTGCCAGCAGACGGACAGGTGGAAACACCATATATTTT; CDR3 protein: CASRRTGGNTIYF
J gene: TRBJ1-2; D gene: -; V gene: TRBV6-2/TRBV6-3; clone size: few; CDR3 DNA: TGTGCCAGCAGTTTGTTGACAGGAGTGACTCGGGGCTATGGCTACACCTTC; CDR3 protein: CASSLLTGVTRGYGYTF
J gene: TRBJ1-4; D gene: -; V gene: TRBV20-1; clone size: few; CDR3 DNA: TGCAGTGCATCTCGGGATGTGGGGTTGAGGGAAAAACTGTTTTTT; CDR3 protein: CSASRDVGLREKLFF
J gene: TRBJ1-2; D gene: -; V gene: TRBV7-2; clone size: many; CDR3 DNA: TGTGCCAGCAGCTCAGTGTTGGGTCCCTATGGCTACACCTTC; CDR3 protein: CASSSVLGPYGYTF
J gene: TRBJ2-3; D gene: -; V gene: TRBV12-3/TRBV12-4; clone size: many; CDR3 DNA: TGTGCCAGCAGTTTTGGACCAGCCACAGATACGCAGTATTTT; CDR3 protein: CASSFGPATDTQYF